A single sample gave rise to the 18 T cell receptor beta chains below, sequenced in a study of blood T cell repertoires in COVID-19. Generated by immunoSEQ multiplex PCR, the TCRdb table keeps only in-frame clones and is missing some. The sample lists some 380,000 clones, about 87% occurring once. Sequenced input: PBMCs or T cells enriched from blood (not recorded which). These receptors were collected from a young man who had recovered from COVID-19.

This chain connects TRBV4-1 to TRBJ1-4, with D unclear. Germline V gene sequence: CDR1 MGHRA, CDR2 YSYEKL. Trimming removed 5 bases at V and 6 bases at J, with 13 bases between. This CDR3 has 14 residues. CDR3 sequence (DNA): TGCGCCAGCAGCTTCCGGGAAATGGATGAAAAACTGTTTTTT. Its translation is CASSFREMDEKLFF.

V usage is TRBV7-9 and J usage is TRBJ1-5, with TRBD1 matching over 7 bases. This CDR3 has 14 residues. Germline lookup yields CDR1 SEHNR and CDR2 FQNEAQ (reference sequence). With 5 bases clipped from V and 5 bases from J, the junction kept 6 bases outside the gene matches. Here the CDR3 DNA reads TGTGCCAGCAGCAAGGACAGGCAGGATCAGCCCCAGCATTTT. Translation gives CASSKDRQDQPQHF.

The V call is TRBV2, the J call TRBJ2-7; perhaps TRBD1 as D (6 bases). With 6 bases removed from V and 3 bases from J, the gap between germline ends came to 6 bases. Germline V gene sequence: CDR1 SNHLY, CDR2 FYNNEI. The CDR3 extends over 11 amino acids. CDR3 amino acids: CASRDSYEQYF. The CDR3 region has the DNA TGTGCCAGCAGGGACAGCTACGAGCAGTACTTC.

The CDR3 nucleotides are TGCGCCAGCAGCTCGACAGGGGGGGAGACCCAGTACTTC. Its protein is CASSSTGGETQYF. The chain couples TRBV5-1 to TRBJ2-5; TRBD1 aligns across 9 bases. CDR3 length: 13 amino acids. Trimming took 3 bases from V and 5 from J; bases not matched to a gene: 2. Per the germline V gene, CDR1 is SGHRS and CDR2 is YFSETQ.

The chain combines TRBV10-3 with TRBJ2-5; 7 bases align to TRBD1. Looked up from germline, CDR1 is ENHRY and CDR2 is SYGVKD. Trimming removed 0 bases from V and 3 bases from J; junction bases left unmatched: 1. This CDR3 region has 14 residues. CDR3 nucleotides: TGTGCCATCAGTGAGTCCGACAGGGAAGAGACCCAGTACTTC. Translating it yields CAISESDREETQYF.

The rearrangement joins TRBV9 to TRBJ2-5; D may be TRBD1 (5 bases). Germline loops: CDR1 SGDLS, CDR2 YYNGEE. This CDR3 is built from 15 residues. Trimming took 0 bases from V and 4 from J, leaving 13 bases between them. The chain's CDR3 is CASSVGGRVAETQYF. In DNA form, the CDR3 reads TGTGCCAGCAGCGTAGGGGGCAGGGTGGCAGAGACCCAGTACTTC.

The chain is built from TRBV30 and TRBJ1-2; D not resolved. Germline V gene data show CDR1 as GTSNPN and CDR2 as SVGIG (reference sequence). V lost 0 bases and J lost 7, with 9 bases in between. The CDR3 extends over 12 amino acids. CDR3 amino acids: CAWSVQHPGYTF. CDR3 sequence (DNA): TGTGCCTGGAGTGTACAGCACCCTGGCTACACCTTC.

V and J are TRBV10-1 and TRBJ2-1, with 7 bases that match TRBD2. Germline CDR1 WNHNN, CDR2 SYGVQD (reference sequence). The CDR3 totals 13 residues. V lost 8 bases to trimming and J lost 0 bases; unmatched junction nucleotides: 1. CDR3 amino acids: CASGGGSYNEQFF. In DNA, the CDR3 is TGCGCCAGCGGGGGGGGCTCCTACAATGAGCAGTTCTTC.

The CDR3 DNA follows: TGTGCCTGGAGTAGGGGAATTCGGAACACTGAAGCTTTCTTT. Translated: CAWSRGIRNTEAFF. V gene TRBV30 combines with J gene TRBJ1-1; tentative D call: TRBD1 (5 bases). The CDR3 length is 14 residues. Germline CDR1 is GTSNPN and CDR2 is SVGIG (reference sequence). The V and J ends lost 2 bases and 1 base respectively, with 11 bases between them.

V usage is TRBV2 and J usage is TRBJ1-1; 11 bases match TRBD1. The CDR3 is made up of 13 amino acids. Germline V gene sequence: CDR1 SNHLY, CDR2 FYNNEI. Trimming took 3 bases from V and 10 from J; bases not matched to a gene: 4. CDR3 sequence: CASSEDRGLAAFF. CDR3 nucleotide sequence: TGTGCCAGCAGTGAGGACAGGGGGCTGGCAGCTTTCTTT.

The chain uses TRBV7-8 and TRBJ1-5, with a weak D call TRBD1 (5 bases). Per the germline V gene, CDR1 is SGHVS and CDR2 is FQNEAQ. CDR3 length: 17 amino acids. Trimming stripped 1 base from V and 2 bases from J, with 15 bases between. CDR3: CASSLGWRGGGNQPQHF. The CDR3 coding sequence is TGTGCCAGCAGCTTAGGATGGCGGGGAGGGGGCAATCAGCCCCAGCATTTT.

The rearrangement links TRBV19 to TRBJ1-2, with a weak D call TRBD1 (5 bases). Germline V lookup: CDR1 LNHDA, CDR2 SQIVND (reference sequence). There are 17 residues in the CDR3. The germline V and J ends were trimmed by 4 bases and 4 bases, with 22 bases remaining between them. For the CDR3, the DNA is TGTGCCAGTAGTACCCCCTTGATCGGGCGGGGCGGCTATGGCTACACCTTC. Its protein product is CASSTPLIGRGGYGYTF.

The CDR3 loop is CAISDPSYSNQPQHF. CDR3 sequence (DNA): TGTGCCATCAGTGACCCCAGTTATAGCAATCAGCCCCAGCATTTT. The chain links TRBV10-3 to TRBJ1-5; D unresolved. This CDR3 is 15 amino acids long. Germline CDR1 ENHRY, CDR2 SYGVKD. The germline V and J ends were trimmed by 3 bases and 0 bases, with 9 bases remaining between them.

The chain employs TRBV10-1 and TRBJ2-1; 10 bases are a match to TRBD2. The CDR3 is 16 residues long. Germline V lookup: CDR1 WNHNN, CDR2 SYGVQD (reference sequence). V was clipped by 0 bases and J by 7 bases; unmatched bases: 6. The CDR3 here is CASSESGSGGRNEQFF. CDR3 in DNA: TGCGCCAGCAGTGAGTCTGGTAGCGGGGGGCGGAATGAGCAGTTCTTC.

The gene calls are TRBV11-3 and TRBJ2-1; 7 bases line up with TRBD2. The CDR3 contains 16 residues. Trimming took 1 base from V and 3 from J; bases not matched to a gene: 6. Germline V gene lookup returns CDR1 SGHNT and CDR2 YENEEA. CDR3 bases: TGTGCCAGCAGCTTAGCTGCCGGCGGGGGCTACAATGAGCAGTTCTTC. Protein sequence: CASSLAAGGGYNEQFF. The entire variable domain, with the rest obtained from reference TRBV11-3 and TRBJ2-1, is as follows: EAGVVQSPRYKIIEKKQPVAFWCNPISGHNTLYWYLQNLGQGPELLIRYENEEAVDDSQLPKDRFSAERLKGVDSTLKIQPAELGDSAVYLCASSLAAGGGYNEQFFGPGTRLTVL.

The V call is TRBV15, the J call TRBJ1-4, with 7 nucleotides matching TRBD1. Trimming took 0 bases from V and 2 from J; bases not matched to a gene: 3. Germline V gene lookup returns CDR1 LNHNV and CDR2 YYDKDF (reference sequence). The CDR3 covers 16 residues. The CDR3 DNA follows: TGTGCCACCAGCAGAGAAAAGACAGGGACTAATGAAAAACTGTTTTTT. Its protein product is CATSREKTGTNEKLFF.

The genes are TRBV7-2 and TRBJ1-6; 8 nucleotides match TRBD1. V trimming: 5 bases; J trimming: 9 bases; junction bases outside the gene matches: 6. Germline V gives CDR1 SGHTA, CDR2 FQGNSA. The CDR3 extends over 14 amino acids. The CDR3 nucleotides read TGTGCCAGCAGCATTGACAGGGGCGGTTCACCCCTCCACTTT. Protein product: CASSIDRGGSPLHF.

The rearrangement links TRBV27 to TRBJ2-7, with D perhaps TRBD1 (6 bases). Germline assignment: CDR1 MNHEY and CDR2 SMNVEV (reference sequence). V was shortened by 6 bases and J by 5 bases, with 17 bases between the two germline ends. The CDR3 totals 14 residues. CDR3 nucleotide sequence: TGTGCCAGCAGAGGGGCTCAGGGGTTGGACGAGCAGTACTTC. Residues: CASRGAQGLDEQYF.